This T cell receptor (beta chain) was recorded in a study of technical replicates of blood from several donors. The CDR3 extends over 13 amino acids. Germline V gives CDR1 MDHEN, CDR2 SYDVKM. J gave up 4 bases and V 4 bases, and 2 bases lay outside the gene matches. Method: immunoSEQ multiplex PCR; TCRdb's copy keeps in-frame clones and lacks some. The sample contains 85,000 or so clones, around 94% of which appear only once. Remarks on this clone: Different DNA sequences within this sample yield the same CDR3.

The sequenced sample consisted of T cells isolated from PBMCs. This clonotype was sampled from a human donor in good health. The V gene is TRBV28, the J gene TRBJ1-2; 8 bases line up with TRBD1. The chain's CDR3 is CASSSGQAYGYTF. In DNA form, the CDR3 reads TGTGCCAGCAGTTCGGGACAGGCCTATGGCTACACCTTC.